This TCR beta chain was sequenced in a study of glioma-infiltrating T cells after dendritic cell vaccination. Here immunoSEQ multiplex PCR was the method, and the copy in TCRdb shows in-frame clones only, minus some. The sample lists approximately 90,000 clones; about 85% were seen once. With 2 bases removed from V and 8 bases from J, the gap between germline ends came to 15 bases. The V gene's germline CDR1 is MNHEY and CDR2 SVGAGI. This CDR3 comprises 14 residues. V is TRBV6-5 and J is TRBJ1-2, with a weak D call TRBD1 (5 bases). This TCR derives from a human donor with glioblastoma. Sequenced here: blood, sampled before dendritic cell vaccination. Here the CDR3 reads CASSYVSGGWGYTF. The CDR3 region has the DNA TGTGCCAGCAGTTACGTTTCGGGGGGTTGGGGCTACACCTTC.